The rows below give T cell receptor beta chains drawn from one sample of a study of T cell changes during pregnancy in multiple sclerosis. Clones were sequenced by immunoSEQ multiplex PCR, and TCRdb holds only the in-frame ones, with some missing. The sample gives around 23,000 clones, roughly nine tenths of which show up once; 9.4% is in the top ten. The starting material was CD8+ T cells from peripheral blood mononuclear cells, obtained in the third trimester of pregnancy. These receptors were taken from a female donor in good health, enrolled as a control in a pregnancy study. Each CDR3 is given with its conserved first and last residue. The order of the fields is V gene, D gene, J gene, CDR3 protein. D genes are given only for firm matches.

TRBV27	TRBD2	TRBJ2-7	CASSWGGDEQYF
TRBV28	TRBD2	TRBJ2-1	CASSLAGDVNEQFF
TRBV6-1	TRBD2	TRBJ2-5	CASSELAGGPETQYF
TRBV25-1	-	TRBJ1-2	CASRGTGYYGYTF
TRBV2	TRBD1	TRBJ2-3	CASSVDRGLLTDTQYF
TRBV21-1	-	TRBJ1-6	CASSKILPLARDSPLHF
TRBV10-2	-	TRBJ2-1	CASSDRVLGSYNEQFF
TRBV9	TRBD1	TRBJ2-7	CASSPPDRTYEQYF
TRBV6-5	TRBD1	TRBJ1-2	CASSYQGTGRRGYTF
TRBV29-1	TRBD1	TRBJ2-3	CSVEGSGTGVTDTQYF
TRBV4-2	TRBD2	TRBJ2-4	CASSQAGTSGENIQYF
TRBV29-1	-	TRBJ2-5	CSVVQGAGAAGGKYQETQYF
TRBV6-4	TRBD2	TRBJ2-1	CASSDSASGGALEQFF
TRBV27	TRBD1	TRBJ1-5	CASSLQGVNQPQHF
TRBV7-2	TRBD2	TRBJ2-1	CASSLTSGSQNEQFF
TRBV10-3	TRBD1	TRBJ1-6	CAIRLDRGRLSPLHF
TRBV27	TRBD2	TRBJ2-1	CASSVSPGLAGTEQFF
TRBV27	-	TRBJ2-5	CASRPPGPSEPHQETQYF
TRBV19	-	TRBJ1-5	CASSINGDQPQHF
TRBV21-1	-	TRBJ2-7	CASSTIAGGNEQYF
TRBV6-6	-	TRBJ2-7	CATGGVSYEQYF
TRBV19	TRBD1	TRBJ1-2	CASSTDRVNYGYTF
TRBV5-4	-	TRBJ2-7	CASSLGRGPYEQYF
TRBV7-9	TRBD1	TRBJ2-6	CASSSLQGAGANVLTF